This T cell receptor beta chain was sequenced for a study of blood T cell repertoires in COVID-19. This clone occurred once. Sequenced by immunoSEQ multiplex PCR; TCRdb stores in-frame clones only, minus some. Here the sample spans around 150,000 clones, over 80% being singletons. CDR3 length: 15 residues. From germline, CDR1 is MRHNA and CDR2 SNTAGT. The V gene end was trimmed by 6 bases and the J gene end by 3 bases; junction bases not matched to a gene: 7. The clonotype originates from a man aged 30 to 39 with COVID-19, enrolled during active disease. The gene calls are TRBV6-4 and TRBJ2-3; 9 bases fit TRBD2. The sample was peripheral blood. The CDR3 coding sequence is TGTGCCAGCAGCTACCGCGGGGGGGTAACAGATACGCAGTATTTT. Protein product: CASSYRGGVTDTQYF.